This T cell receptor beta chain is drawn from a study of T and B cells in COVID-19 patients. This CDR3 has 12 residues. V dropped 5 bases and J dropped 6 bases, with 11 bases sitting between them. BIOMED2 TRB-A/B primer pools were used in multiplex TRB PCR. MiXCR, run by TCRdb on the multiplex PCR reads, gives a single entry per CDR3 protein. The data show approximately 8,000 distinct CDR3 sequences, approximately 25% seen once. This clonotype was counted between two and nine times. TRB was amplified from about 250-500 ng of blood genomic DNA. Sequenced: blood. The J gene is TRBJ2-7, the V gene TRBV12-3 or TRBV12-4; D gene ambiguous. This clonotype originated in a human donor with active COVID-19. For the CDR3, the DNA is TGTGCCAGCAGTACTCAATGGAGCGAGCAGTACTTC. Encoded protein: CASSTQWSEQYF.